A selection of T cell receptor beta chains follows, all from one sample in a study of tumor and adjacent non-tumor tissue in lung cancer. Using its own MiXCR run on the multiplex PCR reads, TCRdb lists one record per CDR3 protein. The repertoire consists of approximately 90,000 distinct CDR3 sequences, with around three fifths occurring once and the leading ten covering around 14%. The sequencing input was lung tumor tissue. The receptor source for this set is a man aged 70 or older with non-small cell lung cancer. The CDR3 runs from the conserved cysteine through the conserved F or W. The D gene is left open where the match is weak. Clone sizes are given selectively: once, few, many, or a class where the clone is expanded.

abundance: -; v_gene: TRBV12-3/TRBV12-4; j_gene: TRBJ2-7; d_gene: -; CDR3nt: TGTGCCAGCAGTTTAGCATACCCCTACGAGCAGTACTTC; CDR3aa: CASSLAYPYEQYF
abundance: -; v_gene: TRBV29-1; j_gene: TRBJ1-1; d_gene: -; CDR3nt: TGTAGCGTTGAAAAGGGGACGGGCACTGATGCTTTCTTT; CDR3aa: CSVEKGTGTDAFF
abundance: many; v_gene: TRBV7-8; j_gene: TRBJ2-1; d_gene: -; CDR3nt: TGTGCCAGCAGCTTAAGACGCAGGGGCGAAAATGAGCAGTTCTTC; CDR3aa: CASSLRRRGENEQFF
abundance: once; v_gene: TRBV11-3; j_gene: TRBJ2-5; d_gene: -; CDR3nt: TGTGCAAGCAGCCTGTCCTGCGGGTCCCAGGAGGCCCAGTACTTC; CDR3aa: CASSLSCGSQEAQYF
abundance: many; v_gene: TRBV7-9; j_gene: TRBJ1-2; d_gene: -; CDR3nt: TGTGCCAGCAGCTTACCGGGACGAAACTATGGCTACACCTTC; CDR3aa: CASSLPGRNYGYTF
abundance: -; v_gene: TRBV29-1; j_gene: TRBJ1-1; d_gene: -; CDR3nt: TGCAGTGTCCTCCCCAGGGCTTCGGACACTGAAGCTTTCTTT; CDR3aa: CSVLPRASDTEAFF
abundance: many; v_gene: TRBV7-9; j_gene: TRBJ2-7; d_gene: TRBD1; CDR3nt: TGTGCCAGCAGCTCCGCCAGCCTCGGGGACAGGGGCTACGAGCAGTACTTC; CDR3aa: CASSSASLGDRGYEQYF
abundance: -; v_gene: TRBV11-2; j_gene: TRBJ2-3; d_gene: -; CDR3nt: TGTGCCAGCAGCTCCGGGACTGCCACTCGGCCAGATACGCAGTATTTT; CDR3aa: CASSSGTATRPDTQYF
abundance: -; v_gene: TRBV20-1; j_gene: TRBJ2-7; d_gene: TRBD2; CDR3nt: TGCAGTGCTACCCGACTAGCGGGAGTGAGCGAGCAGTACTTC; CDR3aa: CSATRLAGVSEQYF
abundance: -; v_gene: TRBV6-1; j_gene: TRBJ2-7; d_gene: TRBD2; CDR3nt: TGTGCCAGCATTATCTTAGGAAGCGGGAGGGTTGGGGAGCATTACTTC; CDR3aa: CASIILGSGRVGEHYF
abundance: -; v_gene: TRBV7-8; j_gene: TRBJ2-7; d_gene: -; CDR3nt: TGTGCCAGCAGCTTAGGGCAGTCCTACGGGCAGTACTTC; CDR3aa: CASSLGQSYGQYF
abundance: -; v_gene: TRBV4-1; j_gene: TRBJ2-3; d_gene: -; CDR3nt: TGCGCCAGCAGCCAAGGCCTAGAGGAAGATACTCAGTATTTT; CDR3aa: CASSQGLEEDTQYF